A single T cell receptor beta chain is shown here with its context. As yet, its antigen is unknown. Total RNA, at least 6 micrograms per sample, came from PBMCs. The CDR3 has 16 residues. Germline values: CDR1 SGHDN, CDR2 FVKESK. These data originate in a study of blood T cells in healthy people across ages. Study-wide background: Per two T cells, template switching captured roughly one barcoded beta molecule. Overall study results and limits: Per million T cells, TCR beta diversity dropped about linearly as age rose. Compared with aged donors, long-lived donors showed fewer expanded clones, suggesting selection.

It was with a sample-barcoded 5' primer and a J-beta primer mix that a second PCR of about 6 to 11 cycles was run. One entry per CDR3 protein results from TCRdb running MiXCR on the 5' RACE reads. The sample lists approximately 600,000 distinct CDR3 sequences, about 53% occurring once. The sequence came from a man between 60 and 75 years old in good health. The genes are TRBV14 and TRBJ2-7; D call uncertain. TRBJ2-5 matches the DNA end more closely, so the J call is doubtful. The sequenced sample was blood. The CDR3 is CASSQESGRLWETQYF. The CDR3 DNA follows: TGTGCCAGCAGCCAAGAATCTGGACGCCTGTGGGAGACCCAGTACTTC.